This TCR beta chain was profiled in a study of CD8+CD57+ T cells in acquired aplastic anemia. TCR beta VDJ and CDR3 were profiled, and genomic DNA was the template. Each CDR3 protein is one row after TCRdb ran MiXCR on the reads. The data hold 150,000 to 200,000 distinct CDR3 sequences, with 40% to 55% observed a single time. Notes on this clonotype: Its target is not known. The junction differs from germline at one of its ends, possibly a read error.

Study-level points and caveats: Significant differences in CD8+ Simpson's diversity were not observed between patients and controls.

The CDR3 has 13 residues. Germline CDR1 reads WSHSY; CDR2 reads SAAADI. Sequenced patients had shown CD8+CD57+ cell expansion by flow cytometry. Patients, without exception, had severe acquired aplastic anemia. The material sequenced was sorted CD4+, CD8+, or CD8+CD57+ T cells (not recorded which) from PBMCs. The source of this sequence is a human donor with aplastic anemia. The rearrangement uses TRBV10-2 and TRBJ1-1, with D perhaps matching TRBD1 (5 bases). The CDR3: CAISGGRGTEAFF. The CDR3 nucleotides are TGCGCCATCAGTGGCGGCCGGGGCACTGAGGCTTTCTTT.